The 23 T cell receptor beta chains below all came from one sample that was sequenced in a study of molecular identifiers for immune sequencing clone quantification. MiXCR, run by TCRdb on the PCR reads, gives a single entry per CDR3 protein. This table holds 550,000 to 750,000 distinct CDR3 sequences, just under 20% found once. Sequencing was done on a sample of naive CD8+ T cells from blood, with Jurkat cell RNA spiked in. Indicated subset: FACS-sorted CD8+CD4-CCR7+CD45RA+ naive T cells. The source of these receptors is a human donor in good health. Some libraries in this study had Jurkat cell RNA spiked in.

The table lists this clonotype with a few counts. The chain is built from TRBV6-6 and TRBJ2-7; 9 positions match TRBD1. With 6 bases clipped from V and 4 bases from J, the junction kept 10 bases outside the gene matches. The CDR3 consists of 15 residues. Germline CDR1 and CDR2: MNHNY and SVGAGI (reference sequence). CDR3 coding DNA: TGTGCCAGCAGCCTAGGGGACAGGGTTTCTTACGAGCAGTACTTC. The encoded protein is CASSLGDRVSYEQYF.

This clonotype was seen only once. A clone one base away is much larger, so this may be a read error. The gene calls are TRBV6-2 or TRBV6-3 and TRBJ1-1; D uncertain. Trimming removed 5 bases at V and 6 bases at J, with 16 bases between. Germline assignment: CDR1 MNHEY and CDR2 SVGEGT. The CDR3 has 14 residues. The CDR3 coding sequence is TGTGCCAGCAGTACTACAGTGGGCCAAGCTGAAGCTTTCTTT. Residues: CASSTTVGQAEAFF.

The V and J genes are TRBV19 and TRBJ2-5; D possibly corresponds to TRBD1 (5 bases). Germline V gives CDR1 LNHDA, CDR2 SQIVND (reference sequence). The CDR3 covers 13 residues. V lost 9 bases, J lost 2 bases, and 13 bases lay in between. CDR3 DNA: TGTGCCAGCATAGGACACCGACAAGAGACCCAGTACTTC. It specifies CASIGHRQETQYF.

In regard to this clonotype: It may be a read error: a sequence one base away is much more abundant. The rearrangement joins TRBV7-6 to TRBJ2-7; 12 bases are shared with TRBD1. The CDR3 is 16 residues long. Per germline, CDR1 SGHVS and CDR2 FNYEAQ. CDR3 nucleotide sequence: TGTGCCAGCAGCTTAGCGGGGACAGGGGGCACAGGCGAGCAGCACTTC. It specifies CASSLAGTGGTGEQHF. Variable domain in full (rest from reference TRBV7-6 and TRBJ2-7): GAGVSQSPRYKVTKRGQDVALRCDPISGHVSLYWYRQALGQGPEFLTYFNYEAQQDKSGLPNDRFSAERPEGSISTLTIQRTEQRDSAMYRCASSLAGTGGTGEQHFGPGTRLTVT.

The CDR3 loop is CASSSRLAGGSDEQYF. As DNA, the CDR3 is TGTGCCAGCAGTTCGCGGCTAGCGGGGGGGAGCGACGAGCAGTACTTC. V and J are TRBV6-2 or TRBV6-3 and TRBJ2-7, with 12 bases lining up with TRBD2. This CDR3 region has 16 residues. From germline, CDR1 is MNHEY and CDR2 SVGEGT. Unmatched junction bases numbered 9, after V lost 4 bases and J lost 5 bases.

Many counts were recorded for this clonotype. The J gene is TRBJ2-2, the V gene TRBV6-6, with D tentatively TRBD1 (6 bases). CDR3 size: 13 residues. With 8 bases removed from V and 6 bases from J, the gap between germline ends came to 13 bases. Germline V lookup: CDR1 MNHNY, CDR2 SVGAGI (reference sequence). The CDR3 is CASGPNRAGELFF. CDR3 in DNA: TGTGCCAGCGGACCGAACAGGGCCGGGGAGCTGTTTTTT.

In its sample, this clonotype was seen many times. The genes are TRBV2 and TRBJ1-1; the D is unclear. V was clipped by 11 bases and J by 3 bases, with 13 bases between them. Germline V gives CDR1 SNHLY, CDR2 FYNNEI. The CDR3 spans 12 residues. CDR3 sequence: CACLEGYTEAFF. The CDR3, as DNA: TGTGCCTGCTTAGAGGGTTACACTGAAGCTTTCTTT.

The sample holds one count of this clonotype. This may arise from a read error, as a much more abundant clone is one base away. The DNA of the CDR3 is TGCAGTGCTAGACGGGAGACAGGTACCGAGCAGTACTTC. This translates into CSARRETGTEQYF. The rearrangement joins TRBV20-1 to TRBJ2-7; D is possibly TRBD1 or TRBD2 (6 bases each). In germline, CDR1 is DFQATT, CDR2 SNEGSKA (reference sequence). Trimming left V 2 bases short and J 6 bases short, with 14 bases between. The CDR3 has 13 residues.

This clonotype was detected ten times or more. The V and J genes are TRBV5-4 and TRBJ2-7, with TRBD2 matching 7 bases. The CDR3 length is 14 residues. Germline lookup yields CDR1 SGHNT and CDR2 YYREEE (reference sequence). J was trimmed by 2 bases and V by 4 bases; bases with no gene match: 6. The CDR3 region is CASSDLGGAYEQYF. For the CDR3, the DNA is TGTGCCAGCAGCGATTTGGGGGGGGCCTACGAGCAGTACTTC.

This clonotype was recorded a few times. V is TRBV19 and J is TRBJ1-2, with TRBD1 matching over 7 bases. After removal of 3 bases from V and 2 bases from J, the junction contained 6 bases not matched to a gene. Germline CDR1 LNHDA, CDR2 SQIVND (reference sequence). The CDR3 runs 15 residues. The CDR3 is CASSISSGGNYGYTF. CDR3 nucleotide sequence: TGTGCCAGTAGTATTTCGTCAGGGGGGAACTATGGCTACACCTTC. Full variable domain (rest looked up from reference TRBV19 and TRBJ1-2): DGGITQSPKYLFRKEGQNVTLSCEQNLNHDAMYWYRQDPGQGLRLIYYSQIVNDFQKGDIAEGYSVSREKKESFPLTVTSAQKNPTAFYLCASSISSGGNYGYTFGSGTRLTVV.

This clonotype was counted only a few times. In DNA form, the CDR3 reads TGTGCCAGCAGGCCGAATCGGGCGGAGACAGGGAAGGAGACCCAGTACTTC. Translating it yields CASRPNRAETGKETQYF. The chain carries TRBV12-3 or TRBV12-4 and TRBJ2-5, with 7 bases matching TRBD1. The length of the CDR3 is 17 residues. V shed 6 bases and J 5 bases; nucleotides not matched to a gene: 18.

This clonotype has a single count. This may be a read error, as it is one base from a much larger clone. This chain links TRBV20-1 with TRBJ2-7, with D possibly being TRBD1 or TRBD2 (5 bases each). Germline loops: CDR1 DFQATT, CDR2 SNEGSKA (reference sequence). The CDR3 has 14 amino acids. The CDR3 DNA is TGCAGTCCTAGAGGGGAGATCCCCTCCTACGAGCAGTACTTC. This codes for CSPRGEIPSYEQYF.

In its sample, this clonotype was seen a few times. This chain connects TRBV20-1 to TRBJ1-2; D is uncertain. The CDR3 is 12 residues long. Germline V lookup: CDR1 DFQATT, CDR2 SNEGSKA (reference sequence). V gave up 3 bases and J gave up 3 bases, with 8 bases separating them. This CDR3 reads CSASGDYYGYTF. CDR3 nucleotide sequence: TGCAGTGCTAGTGGGGATTACTATGGCTACACCTTC.

In its sample, this clonotype was seen many times. This chain uses TRBV18 with TRBJ2-7; D gene unclear. V lost 0 bases to trimming and J lost 6 bases, with 18 bases between them. Germline-derived CDR1 and CDR2 are KGHSH and LQKENI. The CDR3 has 16 residues. The CDR3 is CASSPPYGVVFSEQYF. The CDR3 DNA sequence: TGTGCCAGCTCACCACCTTATGGGGTAGTGTTCAGCGAGCAGTACTTC.

This clonotype was seen just once. A much larger clone differs from this one at a single base, so this may be a read error. The CDR3 protein is CASKSTGREKLFF. As DNA, the CDR3 is TGCGCCAGCAAATCGACAGGGCGCGAAAAACTGTTTTTT. The V and J genes are TRBV5-1 and TRBJ1-4, with TRBD1 matching over 7 bases. CDR1 is SGHRS, CDR2 YFSETQ, per germline. V shed 6 bases and J 8 bases; nucleotides not matched to a gene: 7. The CDR3 is made up of 13 amino acids.

This clonotype was detected many times. The genes are TRBV7-9 and TRBJ1-1, with TRBD1 as a possible D gene (5 bases). The germline CDR1 and CDR2 sequences are SEHNR and FQNEAQ (reference sequence). V shed 5 bases and J shed 1 base, with 17 bases lying between them. This CDR3 spans 16 amino acids. In DNA form, the CDR3 reads TGTGCCAGCAGCCCGCAGGCAGGGAGTTCGAACACTGAAGCTTTCTTT. Protein: CASSPQAGSSNTEAFF. Drawing the rest from reference TRBV7-9 and TRBJ1-1, the complete variable domain is DTGVSQNPRHKITKRGQNVTFRCDPISEHNRLYWYRQTLGQGPEFLTYFQNEAQLEKSRLLSDRFSAERPKGSFSTLEIQRTEQGDSAMYLCASSPQAGSSNTEAFFGQGTRLTVV.

This clonotype was observed at least ten times. The chain links TRBV4-3 to TRBJ2-2, with TRBD1 matching over 9 bases. The germline gives CDR1 LGHNA, CDR2 YSLEER. V was clipped by 2 bases and J by 5 bases; unmatched bases: 15. CDR3 length: 19 residues. CDR3 sequence reads: CASSQHWEAGTGTTGELFF. CDR3 in DNA: TGCGCCAGCAGCCAACATTGGGAGGCCGGGACAGGGACGACCGGGGAGCTGTTTTTT.

This clonotype showed up just once. It is likely a read error, because the conserved phenylalanine at the end of the CDR3 is missing. The chain joins TRBV29-1 to TRBJ2-1, with D possibly TRBD2 on 5 matching bases. The length of the CDR3 is 16 residues. Germline values: CDR1 SQVTM, CDR2 ANQGSEA. V gave up 6 bases and J gave up 0 bases, with 18 bases separating them. The CDR3 nucleotides are TGCAGCGTGGTGCCCCAAATTACTAGCTCCTACAATGAGCAGTTCTCC. Translated, it gives CSVVPQITSSYNEQFS.

The J gene is TRBJ2-5, the V gene TRBV9, with 7 positions matching TRBD1. This CDR3 is 14 amino acids long. After removal of 4 bases from V and 5 bases from J, the junction contained 8 bases not matched to a gene. CDR1 and CDR2 from the germline V gene are SGDLS and YYNGEE. The CDR3 loop reads CASSTDRMGETQYF. CDR3 in DNA: TGTGCCAGCAGCACGGACAGGATGGGGGAGACCCAGTACTTC.

The rearrangement joins TRBV27 to TRBJ2-1; 10 bases line up with TRBD2. The germline CDR1 and CDR2 sequences are MNHEY and SMNVEV (reference sequence). CDR3 length equals 17 residues. The J segment lost 4 bases and the V segment lost 5 bases, leaving 11 bases of the junction unmatched. The CDR3 loop reads CASSLYASGGAYNEQFF. The CDR3 DNA is TGTGCCAGCAGTCTCTACGCTAGCGGGGGTGCATACAATGAGCAGTTCTTC.

Many counts were recorded for this clonotype. This rearrangement joins TRBV9 to TRBJ2-3; D gene unclear. Germline assignment: CDR1 SGDLS and CDR2 YYNGEE. Trimming stripped 0 bases from V and 3 bases from J, with 8 bases between. CDR3 length equals 14 residues. CDR3 coding DNA: TGTGCCAGCAGCGTAGACATTCTGACAGATACGCAGTATTTT. Its protein product is CASSVDILTDTQYF.

This clonotype has at least ten counts. The chain uses TRBV7-9 and TRBJ1-3; D uncertain. The CDR3 is 13 amino acids. Germline V gives CDR1 SEHNR, CDR2 FQNEAQ (reference sequence). Trimming left V 5 bases short and J 5 bases short, with 10 bases between. The CDR3 sequence: CASSPDNRNTIYF. CDR3 DNA: TGTGCCAGCAGCCCCGACAATAGAAACACCATATATTTT.

This clonotype was observed a handful of times. J is TRBJ1-4 and V is TRBV19; a possible D gene is TRBD1 (5 bases). Trimming took off 5 bases at V and 3 bases at J, with 19 bases between the two ends. CDR1 is LNHDA and CDR2 is SQIVND in the germline V gene (reference sequence). The CDR3 length is 17 residues. The CDR3 DNA reads as TGTGCCAGTAGTCAAACTCAGGGAAACGGGCCTAATGAAAAACTGTTTTTT. Protein: CASSQTQGNGPNEKLFF. Drawing the rest from reference TRBV19 and TRBJ1-4, the complete variable domain is DGGITQSPKYLFRKEGQNVTLSCEQNLNHDAMYWYRQDPGQGLRLIYYSQIVNDFQKGDIAEGYSVSREKKESFPLTVTSAQKNPTAFYLCASSQTQGNGPNEKLFFGSGTQLSVL.